This paragraph covers one TCR beta chain sequence. Its antigen is currently unknown. TCRdb passed the PCR reads through MiXCR, listing each CDR3 protein once. The table shows over 15,000 distinct CDR3 sequences, with 66% occurring only once. This sample is part of a study of vaccination and CD4 T cells after COVID-19. On the study more broadly: Mild disease affected 8 or 9 convalescent patients and severe disease one, all SARS-CoV-2 positive by nasal swab PCR. Convalescent individuals numbered four females and six males, two being Hispanic. Study results and caveats: 304 of 307 vaccine-specific clones from convalescent patients were spike mono-reactive. Going from roughly 22 to 38, median SARS-CoV-2-reactive clonotypes did not rise significantly.

Trimming removed 6 bases at V and 2 bases at J, with 11 bases between. This CDR3 comprises 13 residues. CDR1 is DFQATT, CDR2 SNEGSKA, per germline (reference sequence). The chain links TRBV20-1 to TRBJ2-1, with D hard to call. The material sequenced was CD4+ T cells from blood, taken after SARS-CoV-2 vaccination. This clonotype originated in a human donor who had recovered from COVID-19. For the CDR3, the DNA is TGCAGTGCCCAACGAGAGGCCTACAATGAGCAGTTCTTC. Protein sequence: CSAQREAYNEQFF.